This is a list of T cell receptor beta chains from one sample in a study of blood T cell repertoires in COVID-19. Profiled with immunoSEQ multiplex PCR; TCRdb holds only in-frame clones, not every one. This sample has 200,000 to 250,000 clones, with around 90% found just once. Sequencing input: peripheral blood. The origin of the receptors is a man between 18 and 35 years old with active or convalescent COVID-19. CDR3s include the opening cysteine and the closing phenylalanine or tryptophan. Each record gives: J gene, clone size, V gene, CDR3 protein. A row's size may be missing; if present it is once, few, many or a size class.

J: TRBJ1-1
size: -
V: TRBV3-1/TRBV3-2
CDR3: CASSRRQGGTEAFF

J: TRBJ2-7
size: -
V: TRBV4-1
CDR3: CASSRSDREDQYF

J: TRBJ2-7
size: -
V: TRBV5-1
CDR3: CASSLDRGSYEQYF

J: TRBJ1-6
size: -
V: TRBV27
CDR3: CASSPGTELISSSYNSPLHF

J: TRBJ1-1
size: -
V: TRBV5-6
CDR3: CASSLRTGTEAFF

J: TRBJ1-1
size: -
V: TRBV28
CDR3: CASTQGYPEAFF

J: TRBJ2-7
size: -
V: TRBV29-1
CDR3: CSVGTGGAYEQYF

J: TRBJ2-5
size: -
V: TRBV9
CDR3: CASSTRGDREETQYF

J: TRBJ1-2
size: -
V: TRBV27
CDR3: CASSLTGTGDGYTF

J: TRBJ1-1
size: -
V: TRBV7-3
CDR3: CASSHRQGPNTEAFF

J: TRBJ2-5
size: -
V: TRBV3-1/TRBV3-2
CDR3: CASSPSRGGRETQYF

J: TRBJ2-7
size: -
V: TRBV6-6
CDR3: CASGPQRGTYEQYF

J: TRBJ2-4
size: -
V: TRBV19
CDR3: CASSWLGQKLSF

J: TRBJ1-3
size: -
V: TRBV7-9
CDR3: CASSNYGQRLGDTIYF

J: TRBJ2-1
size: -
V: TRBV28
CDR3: CASSPLAGGFNEQFF

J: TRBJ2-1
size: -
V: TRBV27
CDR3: CASSFSPGAYNEQFF

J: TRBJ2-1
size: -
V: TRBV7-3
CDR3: CASSSRASGRDEQFF

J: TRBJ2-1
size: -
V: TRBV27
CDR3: CASSLAGANEQFF

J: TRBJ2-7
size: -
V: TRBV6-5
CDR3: CASSRTGGRSEQYF

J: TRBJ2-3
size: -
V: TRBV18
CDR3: CASSPPVRSDTQYF

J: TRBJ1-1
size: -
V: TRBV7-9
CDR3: CASSLAGQAGTEAFF

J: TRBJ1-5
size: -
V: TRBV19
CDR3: CASSWAAYSNQPQHF

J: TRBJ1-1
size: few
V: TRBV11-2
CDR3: CASSLFAVTNTEAFF

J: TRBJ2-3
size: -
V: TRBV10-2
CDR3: CASIMSRTSTDTQYF

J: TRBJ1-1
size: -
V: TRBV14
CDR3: CASSQESRLSEAFF

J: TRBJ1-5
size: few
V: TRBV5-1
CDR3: CASSLGDSERNQPQHF

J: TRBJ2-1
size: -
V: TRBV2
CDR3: CASSEARGGVNEQFF

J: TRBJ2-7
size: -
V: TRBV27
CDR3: CASSSSGAVSYEQYF

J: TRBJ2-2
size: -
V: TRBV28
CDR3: CATSVGAGELFF

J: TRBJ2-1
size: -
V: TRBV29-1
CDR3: CSVGSGISYNEQFF

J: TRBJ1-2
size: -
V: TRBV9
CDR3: CASSVGQGAKGYTF

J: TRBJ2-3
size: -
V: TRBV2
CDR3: CATNFGDADTQYF

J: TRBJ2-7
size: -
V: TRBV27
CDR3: CASSLQISSYEQYF

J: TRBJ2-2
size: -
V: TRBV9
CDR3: CASSDAWAGATGELFF

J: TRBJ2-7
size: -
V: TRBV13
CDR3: CATRPRDSYEQYF

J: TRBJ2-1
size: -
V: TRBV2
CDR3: CAQNRDRGGEQFF

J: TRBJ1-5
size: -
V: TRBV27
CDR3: CASSTTGTGKVSGYDQPQHF

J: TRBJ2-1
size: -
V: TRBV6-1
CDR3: CASSGRGLAGVRNEQFF

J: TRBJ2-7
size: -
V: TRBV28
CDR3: CASSHPGQAYYEQYF

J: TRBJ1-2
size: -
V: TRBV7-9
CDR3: CASSFAGNYGYTF

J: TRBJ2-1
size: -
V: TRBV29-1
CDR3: CSVGGRQGRPYNEQFF

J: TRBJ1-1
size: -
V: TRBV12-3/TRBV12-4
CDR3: CASSLEDRDRSF

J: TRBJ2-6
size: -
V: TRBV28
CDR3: CASSPRQRANVLTF

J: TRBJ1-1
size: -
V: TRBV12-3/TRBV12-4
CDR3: CASSLAGGTEAFF

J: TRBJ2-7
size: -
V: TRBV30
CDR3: CAWSVTSSGTYEQYF